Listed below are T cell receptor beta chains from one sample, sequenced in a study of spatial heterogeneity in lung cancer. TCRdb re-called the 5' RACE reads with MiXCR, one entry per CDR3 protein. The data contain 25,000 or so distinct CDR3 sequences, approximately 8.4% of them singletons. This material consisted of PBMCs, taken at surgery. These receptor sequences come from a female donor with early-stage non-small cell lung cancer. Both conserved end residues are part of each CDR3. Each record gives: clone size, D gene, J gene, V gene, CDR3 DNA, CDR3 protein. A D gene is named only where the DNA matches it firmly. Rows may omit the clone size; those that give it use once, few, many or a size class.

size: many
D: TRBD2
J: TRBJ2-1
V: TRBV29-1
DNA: TGCAGCGCAACGGGACTAGCGGGAGGGCCCTCCTACAATGAGCAGTTCTTC
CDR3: CSATGLAGGPSYNEQFF

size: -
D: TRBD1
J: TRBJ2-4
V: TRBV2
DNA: TGTGCCAGCAATGCAGTCGGACAGGGCGTTTCGTCCAAAAACATTCAGTACTTC
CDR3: CASNAVGQGVSSKNIQYF

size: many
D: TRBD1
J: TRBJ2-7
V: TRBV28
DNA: TGTGCCAGCAACAGGTACAGGGGATCCGAGCAGTACTTC
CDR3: CASNRYRGSEQYF

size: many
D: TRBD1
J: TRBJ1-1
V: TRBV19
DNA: TGTGCCAGTAGTATCCCCTTACAGGGGAGAGAAGCTTTCTTT
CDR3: CASSIPLQGREAFF

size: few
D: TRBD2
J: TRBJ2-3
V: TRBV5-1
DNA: TGCGCCAGCAGCGTTTCGACTAGCGGGATGTCAGATACGCAGTATTTT
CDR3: CASSVSTSGMSDTQYF

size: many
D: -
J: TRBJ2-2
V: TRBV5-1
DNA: TGCGCCAGCAGCTTGGGAACAGCAACAAACACCGGGGAGCTGTTTTTT
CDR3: CASSLGTATNTGELFF

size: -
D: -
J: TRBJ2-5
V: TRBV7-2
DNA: TGTGCCAGCAGCTTAGTTAGGGGGGAGGAGACCCAGTACTTC
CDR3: CASSLVRGEETQYF

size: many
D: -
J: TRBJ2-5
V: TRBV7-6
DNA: TGTGCCAGCAGCTTGCAAGATGGGACCCAGTACTTC
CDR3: CASSLQDGTQYF

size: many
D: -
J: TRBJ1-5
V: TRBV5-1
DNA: TGCGCCAGCAGCCCGAGGGGGGGTCAGCCCCAGCATTTT
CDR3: CASSPRGGQPQHF

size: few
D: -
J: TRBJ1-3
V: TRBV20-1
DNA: TGCAGTGCTAGAGAGTCGGGAAGCACGTATGGAAACACCATATATTTT
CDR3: CSARESGSTYGNTIYF

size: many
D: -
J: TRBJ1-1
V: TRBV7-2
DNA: TGTGCCAGCAGCTTAGGTATCGGATCGAACACTGAAGCTTTCTTT
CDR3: CASSLGIGSNTEAFF

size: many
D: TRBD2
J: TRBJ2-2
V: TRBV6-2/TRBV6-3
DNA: TGTGCCAGCAGTGGACTAGCGGGGGTAAACACCGGGGAGCTGTTTTTT
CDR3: CASSGLAGVNTGELFF

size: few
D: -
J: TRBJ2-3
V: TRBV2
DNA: TGTGCCAGCACCAAAGAGGTTGGTTACACAGATACGCAGTATTTT
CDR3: CASTKEVGYTDTQYF

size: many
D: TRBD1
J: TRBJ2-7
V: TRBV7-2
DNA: TGTGCCAGCAGCTTAGAGGGACAGGGGCGCTACGAGCAGTACTTC
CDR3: CASSLEGQGRYEQYF

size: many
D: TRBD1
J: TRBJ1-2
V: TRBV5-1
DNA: TGCGCCAGCAACAATCCGGGACAGGGGGTCGGAGGCTACACCTTC
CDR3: CASNNPGQGVGGYTF

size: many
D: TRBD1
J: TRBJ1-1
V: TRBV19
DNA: TGTGCCAGTAGTATTCTCCCGGGACAGGGGAACACTGAAGCTTTCTTT
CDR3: CASSILPGQGNTEAFF

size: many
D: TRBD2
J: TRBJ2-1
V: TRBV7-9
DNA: TGTGCCAGCAGCTTCCCGGGACTAGGTTTGAATGAGCAGTTCTTC
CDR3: CASSFPGLGLNEQFF

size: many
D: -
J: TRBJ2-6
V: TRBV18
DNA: TGTGCCAGCTCAACTCCCACAGTCTCTGGGGCCAACGTCCTGACTTTC
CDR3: CASSTPTVSGANVLTF

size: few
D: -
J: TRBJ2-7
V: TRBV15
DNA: TGTGCCACCAGCAGGACACGAACTTACAACTACGAGCAGTACTTC
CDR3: CATSRTRTYNYEQYF

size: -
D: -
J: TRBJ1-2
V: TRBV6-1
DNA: TGTGCCAGCAGATACGGGAGGGACCGGAGTGGCTACACCTTC
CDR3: CASRYGRDRSGYTF

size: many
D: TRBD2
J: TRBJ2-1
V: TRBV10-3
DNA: TGTGCCATCAGTGAGCCGACTAGCGGGAGGCCGCATGAGCAGTTCTTC
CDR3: CAISEPTSGRPHEQFF

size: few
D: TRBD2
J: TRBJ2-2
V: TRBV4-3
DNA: TGCGCCAGCAGCTGGACTAGCGGTGACACCGGGGAGCTGTTTTTT
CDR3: CASSWTSGDTGELFF

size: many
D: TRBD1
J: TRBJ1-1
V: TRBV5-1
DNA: TGCGCCAGCAGCCTACGGACAGGGACGAACACTGAAGCTTTCTTT
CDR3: CASSLRTGTNTEAFF

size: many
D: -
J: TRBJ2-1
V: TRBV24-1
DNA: TGTGCCATCGGGGATCCCATAAACAATGAGCAGTTCTTC
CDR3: CAIGDPINNEQFF

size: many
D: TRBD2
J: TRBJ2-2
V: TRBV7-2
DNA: TGTGCCAGCAGCTTAGAGGGACTAGCTCAGAACACCGGGGAGCTGTTTTTT
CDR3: CASSLEGLAQNTGELFF

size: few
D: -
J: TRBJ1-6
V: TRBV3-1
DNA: TGTGCCAGCAGCGGGGCTTCCTATAATTCACCCCTCCACTTT
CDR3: CASSGASYNSPLHF

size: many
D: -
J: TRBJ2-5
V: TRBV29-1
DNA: TGCAGCGTTAGACTAGTCGAGACCCAGTACTTC
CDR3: CSVRLVETQYF

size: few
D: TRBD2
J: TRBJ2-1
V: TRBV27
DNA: TGTGCCAGCAGTAGAGGGACTAGCGGAGGCAATGAGCAGTTCTTC
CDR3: CASSRGTSGGNEQFF

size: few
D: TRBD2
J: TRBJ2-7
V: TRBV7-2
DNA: TGTGCCAGCAGCCTGGGACTAGCGGGAGGAGGTTCCTACGAGCAGTACTTC
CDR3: CASSLGLAGGGSYEQYF

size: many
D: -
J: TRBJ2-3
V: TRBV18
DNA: TGTGCCAGCTCACCAGGCAGAGATACGCAGTATTTT
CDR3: CASSPGRDTQYF

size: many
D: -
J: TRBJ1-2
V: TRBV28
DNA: TGTGCCAGCAGTTCCAACAGGGTACTGCTCTATGGCTACACCTTC
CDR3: CASSSNRVLLYGYTF

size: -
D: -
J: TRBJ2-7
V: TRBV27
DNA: TGTGCCAGCAGGGCAGGAACAGGGAGTTTCTACGAGCAGTACTTC
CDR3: CASRAGTGSFYEQYF

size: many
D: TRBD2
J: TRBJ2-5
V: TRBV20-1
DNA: TGCAGTGCTATATTAGCGGGAACTCAAGAGACCCAGTACTTC
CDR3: CSAILAGTQETQYF

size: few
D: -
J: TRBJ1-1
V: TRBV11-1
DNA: TGTGCCAGCAGCGCCGGGGGCCAGCCTAACACTGAAGCTTTCTTT
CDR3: CASSAGGQPNTEAFF

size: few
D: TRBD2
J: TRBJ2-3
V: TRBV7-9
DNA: TGTGCCAGCAGCTTACCAGCGGGAAGGACAGATACGCAGTATTTT
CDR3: CASSLPAGRTDTQYF

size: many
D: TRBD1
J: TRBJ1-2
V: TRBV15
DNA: TGTGCCACCAGCAGAGAAGGGGGCTTCAACTATGGCTACACCTTC
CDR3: CATSREGGFNYGYTF

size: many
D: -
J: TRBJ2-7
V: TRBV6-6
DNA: TGTGCCAGCTGCGGTTCCTACGAGCAGTACTTC
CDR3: CASCGSYEQYF

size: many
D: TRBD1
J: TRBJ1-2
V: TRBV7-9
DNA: TGTGCCAGCAGCCGAACAGGGGCCCAGTATGGCTACACCTTC
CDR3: CASSRTGAQYGYTF